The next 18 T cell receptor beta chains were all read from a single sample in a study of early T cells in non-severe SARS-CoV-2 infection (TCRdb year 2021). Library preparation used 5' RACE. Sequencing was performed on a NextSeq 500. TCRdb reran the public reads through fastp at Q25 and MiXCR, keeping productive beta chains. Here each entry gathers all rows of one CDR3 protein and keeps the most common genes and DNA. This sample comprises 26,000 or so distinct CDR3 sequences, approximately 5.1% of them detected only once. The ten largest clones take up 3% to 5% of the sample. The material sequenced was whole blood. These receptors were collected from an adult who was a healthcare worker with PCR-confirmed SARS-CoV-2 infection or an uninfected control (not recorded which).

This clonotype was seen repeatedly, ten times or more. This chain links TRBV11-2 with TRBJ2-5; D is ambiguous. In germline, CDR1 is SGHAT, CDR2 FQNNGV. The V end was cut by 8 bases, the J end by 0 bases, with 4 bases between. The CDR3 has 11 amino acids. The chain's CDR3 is CASANQETQYF. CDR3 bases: TGTGCCAGCGCTAACCAAGAGACCCAGTACTTC.

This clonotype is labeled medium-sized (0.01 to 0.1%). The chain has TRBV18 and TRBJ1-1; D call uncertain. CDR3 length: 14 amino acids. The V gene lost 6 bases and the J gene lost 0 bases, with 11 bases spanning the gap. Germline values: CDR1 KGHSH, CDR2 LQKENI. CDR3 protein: CASSYGPLNTEAFF. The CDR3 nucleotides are TGTGCCAGCTCTTACGGACCGCTGAACACTGAAGCTTTCTTT.

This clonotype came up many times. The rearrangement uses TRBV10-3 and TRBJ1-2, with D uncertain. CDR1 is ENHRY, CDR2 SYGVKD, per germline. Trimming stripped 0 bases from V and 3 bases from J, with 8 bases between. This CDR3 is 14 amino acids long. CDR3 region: CAISESSADYGYTF. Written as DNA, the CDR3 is TGTGCCATCAGTGAGTCGTCAGCAGACTATGGCTACACCTTC.

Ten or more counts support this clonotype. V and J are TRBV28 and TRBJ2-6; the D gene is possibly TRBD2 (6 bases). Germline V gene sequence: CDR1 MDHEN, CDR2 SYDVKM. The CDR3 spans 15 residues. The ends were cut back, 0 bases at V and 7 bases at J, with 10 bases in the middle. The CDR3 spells CASSLWAAGANVLTF. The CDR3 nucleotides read TGTGCCAGCAGTTTATGGGCCGCGGGAGCCAACGTCCTGACTTTC.

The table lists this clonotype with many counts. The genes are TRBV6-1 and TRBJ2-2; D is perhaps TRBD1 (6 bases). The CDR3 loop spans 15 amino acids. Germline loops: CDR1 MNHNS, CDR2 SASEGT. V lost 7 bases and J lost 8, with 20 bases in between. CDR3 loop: CASKERQALSGELFF. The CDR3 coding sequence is TGTGCCAGCAAAGAACGACAGGCTTTATCGGGGGAGCTGTTTTTT.

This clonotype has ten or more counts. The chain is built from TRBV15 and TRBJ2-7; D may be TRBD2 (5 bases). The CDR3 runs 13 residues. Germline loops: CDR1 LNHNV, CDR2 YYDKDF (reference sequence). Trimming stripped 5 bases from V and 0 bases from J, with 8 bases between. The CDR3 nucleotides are TGTGCCACCAGCTCCGGGGACTCCTACGAGCAGTACTTC. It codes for CATSSGDSYEQYF.

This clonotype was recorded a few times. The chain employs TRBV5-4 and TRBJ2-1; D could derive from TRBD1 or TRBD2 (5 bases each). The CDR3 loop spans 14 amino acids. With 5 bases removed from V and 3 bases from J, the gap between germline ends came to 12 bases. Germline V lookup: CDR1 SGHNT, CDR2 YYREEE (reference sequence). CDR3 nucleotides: TGTGCCAGCAGAAGGGACGTCGTCTACAATGAGCAGTTCTTC. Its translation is CASRRDVVYNEQFF. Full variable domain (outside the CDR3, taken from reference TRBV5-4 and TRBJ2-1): ETGVTQSPTHLIKTRGQQVTLRCSSQSGHNTVSWYQQALGQGPQFIFQYYREEENGRGNFPPRFSGLQFPNYSSELNVNALELDDSALYLCASRRDVVYNEQFFGPGTRLTVL.

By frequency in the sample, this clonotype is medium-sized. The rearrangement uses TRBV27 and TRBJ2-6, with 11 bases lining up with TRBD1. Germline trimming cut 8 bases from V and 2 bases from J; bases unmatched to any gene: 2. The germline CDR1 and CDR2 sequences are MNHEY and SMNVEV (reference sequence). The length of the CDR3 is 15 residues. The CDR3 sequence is CASGGQGAGANVLTF. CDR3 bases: TGTGCCAGCGGGGGACAGGGGGCTGGGGCCAACGTCCTGACTTTC.

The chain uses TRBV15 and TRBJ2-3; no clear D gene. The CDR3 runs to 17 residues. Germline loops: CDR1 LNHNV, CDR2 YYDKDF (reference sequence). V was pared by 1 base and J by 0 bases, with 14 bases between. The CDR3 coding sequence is TGTGCCACCAGCAGAGGCCTGACTGGGCTTAGCACAGATACGCAGTATTTT. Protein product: CATSRGLTGLSTDTQYF.

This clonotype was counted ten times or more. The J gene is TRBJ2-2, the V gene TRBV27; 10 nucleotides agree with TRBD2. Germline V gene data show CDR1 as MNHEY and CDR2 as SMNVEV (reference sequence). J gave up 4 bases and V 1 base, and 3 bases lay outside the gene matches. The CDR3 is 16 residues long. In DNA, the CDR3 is TGTGCCAGCAGTTTATGGACTAGCGGCGGCACCGGGGAGCTGTTTTTT. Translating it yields CASSLWTSGGTGELFF.

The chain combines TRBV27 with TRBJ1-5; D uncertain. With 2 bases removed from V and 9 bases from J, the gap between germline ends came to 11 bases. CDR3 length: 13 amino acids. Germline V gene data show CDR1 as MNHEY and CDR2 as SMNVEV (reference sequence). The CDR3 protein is CASSLKWGRPQHF. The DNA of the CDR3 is TGTGCCAGCAGTTTAAAATGGGGAAGGCCCCAGCATTTT.

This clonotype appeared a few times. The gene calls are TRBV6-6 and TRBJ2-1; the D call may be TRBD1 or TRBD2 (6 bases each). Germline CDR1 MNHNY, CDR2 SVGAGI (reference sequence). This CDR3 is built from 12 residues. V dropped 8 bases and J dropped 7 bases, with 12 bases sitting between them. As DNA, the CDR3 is TGTGCCAGCGGGGGGCACACTAATGAGCAGTTCTTC. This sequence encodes CASGGHTNEQFF.

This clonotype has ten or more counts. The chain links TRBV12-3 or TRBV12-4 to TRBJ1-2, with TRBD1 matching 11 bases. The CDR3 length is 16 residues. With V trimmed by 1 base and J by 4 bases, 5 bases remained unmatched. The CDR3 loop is CASSLGTGGGIYGYTF. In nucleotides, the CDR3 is TGTGCCAGCAGTTTAGGGACAGGGGGCGGGATCTATGGCTACACCTTC.

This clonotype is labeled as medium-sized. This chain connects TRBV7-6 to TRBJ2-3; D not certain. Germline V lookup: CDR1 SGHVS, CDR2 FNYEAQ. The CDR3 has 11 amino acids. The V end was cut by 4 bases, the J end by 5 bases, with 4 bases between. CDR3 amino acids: CASSSEDTQYF. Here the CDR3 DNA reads TGTGCCAGCAGCTCGGAAGATACGCAGTATTTT.

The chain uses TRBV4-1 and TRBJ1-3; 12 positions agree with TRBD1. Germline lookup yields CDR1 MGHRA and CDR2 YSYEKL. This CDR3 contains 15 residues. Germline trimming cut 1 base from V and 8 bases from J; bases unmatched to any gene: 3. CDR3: CASSQVGTGGHTIYF. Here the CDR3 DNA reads TGCGCCAGCAGCCAAGTGGGGACAGGGGGCCACACCATATATTTT.

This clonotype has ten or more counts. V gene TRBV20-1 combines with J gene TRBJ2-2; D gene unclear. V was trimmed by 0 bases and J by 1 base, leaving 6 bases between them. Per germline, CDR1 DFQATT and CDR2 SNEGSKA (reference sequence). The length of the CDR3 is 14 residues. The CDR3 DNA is TGCAGTGCTAGAGATGAGGTGAACACCGGGGAGCTGTTTTTT. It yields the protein CSARDEVNTGELFF.

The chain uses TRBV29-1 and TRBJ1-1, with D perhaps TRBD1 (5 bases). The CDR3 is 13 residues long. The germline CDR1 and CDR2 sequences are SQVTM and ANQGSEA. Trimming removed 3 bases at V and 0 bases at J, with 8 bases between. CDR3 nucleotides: TGCAGCGTTGAGGGACTGTTGAACACTGAAGCTTTCTTT. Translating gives CSVEGLLNTEAFF.

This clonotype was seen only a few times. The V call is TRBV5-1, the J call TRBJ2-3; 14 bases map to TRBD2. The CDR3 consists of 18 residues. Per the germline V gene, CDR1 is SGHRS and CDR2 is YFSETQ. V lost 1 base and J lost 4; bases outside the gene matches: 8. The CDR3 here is CASSLQGLTSGGADTQYF. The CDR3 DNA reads TGCGCCAGCAGCTTGCAAGGATTGACTAGCGGGGGGGCAGATACGCAGTATTTT.